A selection of T cell receptor beta chains follows, all from one sample in a study of cytomegalovirus exposure and HLA in healthy donors. The data were produced by immunoSEQ multiplex PCR, yet TCRdb's version contains in-frame clones alone and is incomplete. The data hold about 59,000 clones, with around 83% observed a single time. Input material: PBMCs. These receptors originate from a human donor in good health. Each CDR3 is given with its conserved first and last residue. A D gene is named only where the DNA matches it firmly. Part of the rows lack a size; the others show once, few, many or a class for expanded clones.

D gene: NA
CDR3 length: 16
clone size: once
V gene: TRBV7-3
J gene: TRBJ2-7
CDR3 protein: CASSPRGWDSSHEQYF
CDR3 DNA: TGTGCCAGCAGCCCTAGGGGTTGGGACTCGTCCCACGAGCAGTACTTC

D gene: NA
CDR3 length: 12
clone size: NA
V gene: TRBV12-5
J gene: TRBJ2-2
CDR3 protein: CASGSRAGELFF
CDR3 DNA: TGTGCTAGTGGTAGTCGGGCCGGGGAGCTGTTTTTT

D gene: TRBD2
CDR3 length: 14
clone size: NA
V gene: TRBV6-4
J gene: TRBJ2-1
CDR3 protein: CASSLAGEMGEQFF
CDR3 DNA: TGTGCCAGCAGTCTAGCGGGAGAGATGGGTGAGCAGTTCTTC

D gene: TRBD2
CDR3 length: 15
clone size: NA
V gene: TRBV4-3
J gene: TRBJ2-3
CDR3 protein: CASSQRRGGPDTQYF
CDR3 DNA: TGCGCCAGCAGCCAAAGGCGGGGGGGCCCAGATACGCAGTATTTT

D gene: TRBD2
CDR3 length: 16
clone size: NA
V gene: TRBV11-2
J gene: TRBJ2-2
CDR3 protein: CASSLWRGVYTGELFF
CDR3 DNA: TGTGCCAGCAGCTTATGGCGGGGGGTCTACACCGGGGAGCTGTTTTTT

D gene: NA
CDR3 length: 15
clone size: NA
V gene: TRBV6-1
J gene: TRBJ1-5
CDR3 protein: CASSWTVLNNQPQHF
CDR3 DNA: TGTGCCAGCAGTTGGACAGTACTAAACAATCAGCCCCAGCATTTT

D gene: TRBD1
CDR3 length: 14
clone size: NA
V gene: TRBV4-2
J gene: TRBJ2-1
CDR3 protein: CASGLQGAVDEQFF
CDR3 DNA: TGTGCCAGCGGTCTACAGGGGGCAGTCGATGAGCAGTTCTTC

D gene: NA
CDR3 length: 15
clone size: NA
V gene: TRBV7-7
J gene: TRBJ2-2
CDR3 protein: CASSPGPGLTGELFF
CDR3 DNA: TGTGCTAGCAGCCCCGGACCGGGATTAACCGGGGAGCTGTTTTTT

D gene: TRBD2
CDR3 length: 16
clone size: NA
V gene: TRBV11-2
J gene: TRBJ2-1
CDR3 protein: CASSLGTAGVYNEQFF
CDR3 DNA: TGTGCCAGCAGCTTAGGGACTGCGGGGGTTTACAATGAGCAGTTCTTC

D gene: NA
CDR3 length: 15
clone size: NA
V gene: TRBV9
J gene: TRBJ1-3
CDR3 protein: CASSVDHSSGNTIYF
CDR3 DNA: TGTGCCAGCAGCGTAGACCACAGCTCTGGAAACACCATATATTTT